Listed below are T cell receptor beta chains from one sample, sequenced in a study of control samples from healthy donors and cancer patients. TCRdb keeps only in-frame clones here, not all; method: immunoSEQ multiplex PCR. The sample lists some 150,000 clones; approximately 91% were seen once. The sequenced sample was blood. The receptors derive from a man aged 25 to 45 in good health. CDR3s include the opening cysteine and the closing phenylalanine or tryptophan. The order of the fields is V gene, CDR3 length, J gene, D gene, clone size, CDR3 protein, CDR3 DNA. A D gene is named only where the DNA matches it firmly. Clone size is given for some rows only: seen once, a few or many times, or a class if the clone is expanded.

>TRBV5-4|14|TRBJ2-3|NA|NA
CASSLRLETDTQYF
TGTGCCAGCAGCTTGCGACTAGAGACAGATACGCAGTATTTT
>TRBV7-2|13|TRBJ1-2|NA|NA
CASSLDGAGGYTF
TGTGCCAGCAGCTTAGACGGGGCGGGTGGCTACACCTTC
>TRBV19|16|TRBJ1-3|TRBD1|NA
CASSPSAGGSGNTIYF
TGTGCCAGTAGCCCGTCGGCAGGGGGCTCTGGAAACACCATATATTTT
>TRBV27|14|TRBJ1-5|TRBD1|few
CASSFGTGNQPQHF
TGTGCCAGCAGTTTCGGGACAGGCAATCAGCCCCAGCATTTT
>TRBV11-2|15|TRBJ1-5|TRBD1|NA
CASSLDADRVQPQHF
TGTGCCAGCAGCTTAGATGCCGACAGGGTCCAGCCCCAGCATTTT
>TRBV6-6|17|TRBJ2-1|NA|NA
CTSSPSSYSGENNEQFF
TGTACCAGCAGTCCCTCCAGCTACAGCGGAGAAAACAATGAGCAGTTCTTC
>TRBV5-4|14|TRBJ1-2|TRBD1|few
CASSQDREDYGYTF
TGTGCCAGCAGCCAGGACAGGGAGGACTATGGCTACACCTTC
>TRBV28|13|TRBJ2-7|NA|NA
CASSLTSPSEQYF
TGTGCCAGCAGTCTGACAAGCCCCTCCGAGCAGTACTTC
>TRBV28|15|TRBJ2-7|NA|once
CASSLTGTAYYEQYF
TGTGCCAGCAGTTTGACCGGGACCGCGTACTACGAGCAGTACTTC
>TRBV6-5|13|TRBJ2-7|NA|NA
CASTNTDTYEQYF
TGTGCCAGCACCAACACGGACACTTACGAGCAGTACTTC
>TRBV19|15|TRBJ2-1|TRBD2|NA
CASSIGTSFDNEQFF
TGTGCCAGTAGTATCGGGACTAGCTTCGACAATGAGCAGTTCTTC
>TRBV19|15|TRBJ1-2|NA|NA
CASSIRAGYHHGYTF
TGTGCCAGTAGTATAAGAGCGGGATACCACCATGGCTACACCTTC
>TRBV5-8|17|TRBJ2-1|TRBD2|once
CASSAGGGAFSGDEQFF
TGTGCCAGCAGCGCTGGCGGGGGGGCTTTCTCAGGCGATGAGCAGTTCTTC
>TRBV11-2|15|TRBJ1-1|TRBD1|NA
CASSLQGGMNTEAFF
TGTGCCAGCAGCTTACAGGGGGGCATGAACACTGAAGCTTTCTTT
>TRBV6-5|13|TRBJ2-3|NA|NA
CASSYDGTDTQYF
TGTGCCAGCAGTTATGACGGCACAGATACGCAGTATTTT
>TRBV5-1|13|TRBJ2-1|NA|NA
CASSLGGYNEQFF
TGCGCCAGCAGCTTGGGGGGTTACAATGAGCAGTTCTTC
>TRBV18|13|TRBJ1-3|TRBD1|NA
CASSTGSGNTIYF
TGTGCCAGCTCGACAGGGTCTGGAAACACCATATATTTT
>TRBV28|15|TRBJ1-2|NA|once
CASSPEGRGGYGYTF
TGTGCCAGCAGTCCAGAAGGGAGAGGTGGCTATGGCTACACCTTC
>TRBV2|15|TRBJ2-3|NA|NA
CASSELFPRADTQYF
TGTGCCAGCAGTGAACTATTCCCTCGTGCAGATACGCAGTATTTT
>TRBV19|14|TRBJ1-1|NA|NA
CASSIGTLGTEAFF
TGTGCCAGTAGTATCGGGACATTGGGCACTGAAGCTTTCTTT
>TRBV5-1|12|TRBJ1-2|TRBD1|NA
CASRTGSSGYTF
TGCGCCAGCAGGACAGGGTCTAGCGGCTACACCTTC
>TRBV10-3|13|TRBJ2-5|TRBD2|NA
CASSGEPQETQYF
TGTGCCAGTAGCGGGGAGCCGCAAGAGACCCAGTACTTC
>TRBV18|14|TRBJ1-2|NA|NA
CASSPYQGTYGYTF
TGTGCCAGCTCACCCTACCAGGGTACCTATGGCTACACCTTC
>TRBV28|14|TRBJ2-7|NA|NA
CASSLRSGSYEQYF
TGTGCCAGCAGTTTAAGATCCGGGAGCTACGAGCAGTACTTC
>TRBV7-9|15|TRBJ1-1|TRBD1|NA
CASSYGQGANTEAFF
TGTGCCAGCAGCTACGGACAGGGGGCTAACACTGAAGCTTTCTTT
>TRBV10-3|14|TRBJ2-7|NA|NA
CAISLLGGSYEQYF
TGTGCCATCAGCCTCCTTGGGGGTAGTTACGAGCAGTACTTC
>TRBV5-4|13|TRBJ2-3|NA|NA
CASSLVHADTQYF
TGTGCCAGCAGCTTAGTTCATGCAGATACGCAGTATTTT